Presented here are 21 T cell receptor beta chains from one specimen sequenced in a study of early T cells in non-severe SARS-CoV-2 infection. TCRdb recomputed calls from the 5' RACE reads with MiXCR, one row per CDR3 protein. This sample yields 55,000 to 75,000 distinct CDR3 sequences, of which about a tenth are seen a single time; about 6.4% belongs to the top ten. Sequenced sample: whole blood. The receptors stem from an adult who was a healthcare worker with PCR-confirmed SARS-CoV-2 infection or an uninfected control (not recorded which).

There are many counts of this clonotype. This sequence joins TRBV10-2 and TRBJ1-5, with D uncertain. V lost 5 bases and J lost 3, with 8 bases in between. Germline-derived CDR1 and CDR2 are WSHSY and SAAADI. The CDR3 is 13 residues long. The CDR3 loop reads CASSSQNNQPQHF. The DNA for the CDR3 is TGCGCCAGCAGTTCACAGAACAATCAGCCCCAGCATTTT.

This chain uses TRBV4-1 with TRBJ2-1; either TRBD1 or TRBD2 may supply D (5 bases each). The V end was cut by 0 bases, the J end by 9 bases, with 12 bases between. CDR3 length: 14 residues. Per germline, CDR1 MGHRA and CDR2 YSYEKL. CDR3 bases: TGCGCCAGCAGCCAAGAGGCATATGGGGGTGAGCAGTTCTTC. Translated: CASSQEAYGGEQFF.

The V call is TRBV6-2 or TRBV6-3, the J call TRBJ2-2, with D unresolved. The V end lost 5 bases, the J end lost 4 bases, and 8 bases lay between the germline ends. The CDR3 sequence is 13 residues long. Germline V gene sequence: CDR1 MNHEY, CDR2 SVGEGT. CDR3 sequence: CASSPGLTGELFF. The CDR3, as DNA: TGTGCCAGCAGTCCCGGCCTCACCGGGGAGCTGTTTTTT.

This clonotype was recorded many times. The V gene is TRBV28, the J gene TRBJ1-5; unclear D gene. There are 15 residues in the CDR3. Germline V gene lookup returns CDR1 MDHEN and CDR2 SYDVKM. Trimming shortened V by 6 bases and J by 4 bases, and 16 bases separated the two germline ends. The CDR3 here is CASSPGWGGNQPQHF. The CDR3 nucleotides read TGTGCCAGCAGCCCGGGTTGGGGTGGGAATCAGCCCCAGCATTTT.

This clonotype appeared a few times. The chain joins TRBV5-1 to TRBJ1-1; 7 bases line up with TRBD1. CDR3 length equals 14 residues. Germline V CDR1 and CDR2: SGHRS, YFSETQ. V lost 4 bases and J lost 1; bases outside the gene matches: 4. The CDR3 sequence: CASSHRGQNTEAFF. The CDR3 nucleotides are TGCGCCAGCAGCCACAGGGGCCAGAACACTGAAGCTTTCTTT. Full variable domain (rest looked up from reference TRBV5-1 and TRBJ1-1): KAGVTQTPRYLIKTRGQQVTLSCSPISGHRSVSWYQQTPGQGLQFLFEYFSETQRNKGNFPGRFSGRQFSNSRSEMNVSTLELGDSALYLCASSHRGQNTEAFFGQGTRLTVV.

Points on this clonotype: The junction shows a germline mismatch at one end, possibly a read error. The gene calls are TRBV3-1 and TRBJ2-7, with 10 bases that match TRBD2. CDR1 is LGHDT and CDR2 is YNNKEL in the germline V gene (reference sequence). The CDR3 is made up of 14 amino acids. CDR3 amino acids: CASNQAGGTYEQYF. Here the CDR3 DNA reads TGTGCCAGCAACCAAGCGGGAGGGACCTACGAGCAGTACTTC.

This clonotype was detected only a few times. V is TRBV28 and J is TRBJ1-5; D unclear. Germline V gives CDR1 MDHEN, CDR2 SYDVKM. The V and J ends lost 3 bases and 7 bases respectively, with 7 bases between them. The CDR3 covers 12 residues. The CDR3 protein is CASSFQAQPQHF. CDR3 sequence (DNA): TGTGCCAGCAGTTTTCAGGCCCAGCCCCAGCATTTT.

This clonotype was seen a few times. The V call is TRBV6-1, the J call TRBJ2-7, with 11 bases fitting TRBD2. Germline loops: CDR1 MNHNS, CDR2 SASEGT. With V trimmed by 0 bases and J by 4 bases, 2 bases remained unmatched. This CDR3 is built from 15 residues. DNA of the CDR3: TGTGCCAGCAGTGAAGCCTGGACTAGCGGGTACGAGCAGTACTTC. Translation: CASSEAWTSGYEQYF.

The chain recombines TRBV28 with TRBJ2-1; D is uncertain. Trimming took 4 bases from V and 0 from J, leaving 13 bases between them. Germline assignment: CDR1 MDHEN and CDR2 SYDVKM. This CDR3 has 16 amino acids. In DNA form, the CDR3 reads TGTGCCAGCAGTTCCCGGGTCCTTCGCTCCTACAATGAGCAGTTCTTC. This sequence encodes CASSSRVLRSYNEQFF.

There are a few counts of this clonotype. This rearrangement joins TRBV12-3 or TRBV12-4 to TRBJ1-5; D gene ambiguous. Trimming cost V 6 bases and J 7 bases, with 19 bases left between them. The CDR3 loop spans 15 amino acids. As DNA, the CDR3 is TGTGCCAGCAGCGCCGCCTGGGCAGGAGGACAGCCCCAGCATTTT. Translating it yields CASSAAWAGGQPQHF.

Only a few counts were recorded for this clonotype. The CDR3 loop is CASSLGTSTDTQYF. CDR3 nucleotides: TGCGCCAGCAGCTTGGGGACTAGCACAGATACGCAGTATTTT. J is TRBJ2-3 and V is TRBV5-1; D possibly corresponds to TRBD2 (5 bases). The V end lost 0 bases, the J end lost 0 bases, and 5 bases lay between the germline ends. Germline values: CDR1 SGHRS, CDR2 YFSETQ. The CDR3 is made up of 14 amino acids. The full variable domain, in which reference TRBV5-1 and TRBJ2-3 provide the parts outside the CDR3, is KAGVTQTPRYLIKTRGQQVTLSCSPISGHRSVSWYQQTPGQGLQFLFEYFSETQRNKGNFPGRFSGRQFSNSRSEMNVSTLELGDSALYLCASSLGTSTDTQYFGPGTRLTVL.

The CDR3: CSARPPVRGNQPQHF. The CDR3 DNA reads as TGCAGTGCTAGGCCCCCGGTTCGGGGAAATCAGCCCCAGCATTTT. The chain employs TRBV20-1 and TRBJ1-5; D is ambiguous. Germline V gene lookup returns CDR1 DFQATT and CDR2 SNEGSKA (reference sequence). Trimming took 3 bases from V and 4 from J, leaving 16 bases between them. CDR3 length: 15 amino acids.

This clonotype has only a few counts. This rearrangement joins TRBV7-9 to TRBJ1-3; D remains ambiguous. CDR3 length: 11 residues. The germline V gene has CDR1 SEHNR and CDR2 FQNEAQ (reference sequence). V lost 8 bases and J 7 bases, leaving 9 bases between the germline ends. The CDR3 is CASGVENTIYF. As DNA, the CDR3 is TGTGCCAGCGGGGTTGAGAACACCATATATTTT.

The chain employs TRBV27 and TRBJ1-6; D is undetermined. Germline CDR1 is MNHEY and CDR2 is SMNVEV (reference sequence). The CDR3 extends over 14 amino acids. Trimming shortened V by 3 bases and J by 7 bases, and 10 bases separated the two germline ends. CDR3 amino acids: CASSLRRLNSPLHF. The CDR3 DNA follows: TGTGCCAGCAGTTTGCGACGGTTAAATTCACCCCTCCACTTT.

In its sample, this clonotype was seen many times. This chain connects TRBV7-8 to TRBJ2-3, with D maybe TRBD1 (5 bases). Germline V gene data show CDR1 as SGHVS and CDR2 as FQNEAQ. Trimming took off 4 bases at V and 10 bases at J, with 9 bases between the two ends. The length of the CDR3 is 11 residues. The CDR3 reads CASSSEGAQYF. DNA of the CDR3: TGTGCCAGCAGCTCCGAAGGGGCGCAGTATTTT.

This clonotype was found a few times. The chain employs TRBV9 and TRBJ2-1; TRBD2 matches 11 bases. V lost 4 bases and J lost 5; bases outside the gene matches: 5. CDR1 and CDR2 (germline): SGDLS, YYNGEE. The CDR3 has 15 residues. The CDR3 DNA reads as TGTGCCAGCAGCTTCGGGACTAGCGGCCACAATGAGCAGTTCTTC. Translated, it gives CASSFGTSGHNEQFF.

This clonotype was detected a few times. The CDR3 DNA is TGTGCCAGCAGTTACTCGAGAACTACCACCGCAGATACGCAGTATTTT. It translates to CASSYSRTTTADTQYF. The chain has TRBV6-5 and TRBJ2-3; D is undetermined. The CDR3 is made up of 16 amino acids. Looked up from germline, CDR1 is MNHEY and CDR2 is SVGAGI. Trimming took 0 bases from V and 4 from J, leaving 14 bases between them.

This clonotype appeared a few times. This CDR3 is CASSIVTSGQVDIDEKLFF. The CDR3 region has the DNA TGTGCCAGCAGCATCGTGACGTCGGGACAGGTCGACATAGATGAAAAACTGTTTTTT. V and J are TRBV7-9 and TRBJ1-4; 8 bases map to TRBD1. Trimming at V came to 5 bases and at J to 6 bases, leaving 20 bases not matched to a gene. Germline assignment: CDR1 SEHNR and CDR2 FQNEAQ (reference sequence). This CDR3 contains 19 residues.

This clonotype occurred many times. The chain links TRBV2 to TRBJ2-7; TRBD2 is a possible D gene (5 bases). The CDR3 contains 10 residues. CDR1 and CDR2 (germline): SNHLY, FYNNEI. The V end was cut by 2 bases, the J end by 10 bases, with 6 bases between. DNA of the CDR3: TGTGCCAGCAGTGAACCGGGACAGTACTTC. This translates into CASSEPGQYF.

This clonotype occurred a few times. The chain couples TRBV20-1 to TRBJ1-5; D is undetermined. The germline gives CDR1 DFQATT, CDR2 SNEGSKA (reference sequence). Trimming stripped 4 bases from V and 3 bases from J, with 7 bases between. This CDR3 contains 12 residues. CDR3 sequence reads: CSATFPNQPQHF. CDR3 coding DNA: TGCAGTGCTACTTTCCCCAATCAGCCCCAGCATTTT.

This clonotype was counted a few times. The chain employs TRBV11-2 and TRBJ2-7; the D gene is possibly TRBD1 (6 bases). Germline V gene lookup returns CDR1 SGHAT and CDR2 FQNNGV. Trimming took off 1 base at V and 6 bases at J, with 16 bases between the two ends. The CDR3 spans 15 residues. Written as DNA, the CDR3 is TGTGCCAGCAGCTTAGTCAGAACAGGGTTCGGCGAGCAGTACTTC. Translated, it gives CASSLVRTGFGEQYF.